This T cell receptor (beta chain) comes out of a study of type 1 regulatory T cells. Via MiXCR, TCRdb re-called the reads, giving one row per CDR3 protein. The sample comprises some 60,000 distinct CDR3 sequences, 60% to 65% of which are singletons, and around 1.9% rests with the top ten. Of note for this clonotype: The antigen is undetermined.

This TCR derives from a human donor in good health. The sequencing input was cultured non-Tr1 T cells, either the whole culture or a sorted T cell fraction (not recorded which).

CDR3 DNA: TGTGCAATCTTTGGGGATACGCAGTATTTT. Translating it yields CAIFGDTQYF. The chain employs TRBV7-9 and TRBJ2-3; D unclear. Germline V gene lookup returns CDR1 SEHNR and CDR2 FQNEAQ (reference sequence). The CDR3 is made up of 10 amino acids.